This TCR beta chain came from a study of response to subunit inactivated influenza vaccine. This clonotype was counted between two and nine times. Its antigen is unidentified. TCRdb reprocessed the RT-PCR reads with MiXCR, giving one entry per CDR3 protein. The sample shows under 200,000 distinct CDR3 sequences, roughly 10% of them seen only once. Findings and limits, study-wide: Each seasonal influenza vaccination, the authors suggested, recruits few new T cells.

The CDR3 contains 14 residues. CDR1 is KGHDR, CDR2 SFDVKD, per germline. Trimming shortened V by 1 base and J by 7 bases, and 9 bases separated the two germline ends. This specimen was CD8+ T cells sorted from PBMCs, taken less than 25 months after vaccination. V is TRBV24-1 and J is TRBJ2-2; perhaps TRBD2 as D (6 bases). This TCR was recovered from a man between 45 and 75 years old who received an inactivated influenza vaccine. This CDR3 reads CATSDLGGVGELFF. The CDR3 DNA follows: TGTGCCACCAGTGATTTAGGAGGGGTCGGGGAGCTGTTTTTT.